This entry describes one T cell receptor beta chain. The sample comes from a study of radiation and T cells in renal cell carcinoma. Generated by immunoSEQ multiplex PCR, the TCRdb table keeps only in-frame clones and is missing some. The sample records about 9,300 clones, about 63% being singletons. Treatment denoted: 15 Gy SBRT to primary tumor, nephrectomy 4 weeks later. This CDR3 is 14 amino acids long. The V end lost 4 bases, the J end lost 0 bases, and 10 bases lay between the germline ends. CDR1 is SGDLS and CDR2 is YYNGEE in the germline V gene. The clonotype originates from a woman in her 50s with renal cell carcinoma. Sequences were derived from tumor tissue, sampled from a patient whose treatment included radiotherapy and nephrectomy. The chain carries TRBV9 and TRBJ1-2; D is uncertain. This CDR3 reads CASSLQAANYGYTF. The CDR3, as DNA: TGTGCCAGCAGCTTGCAGGCAGCTAACTATGGCTACACCTTC.